Below are 26 T cell receptor beta chains sequenced from a single sample in a study of blood T cell repertoires in COVID-19. TCRdb's copy holds only in-frame clones and misses some; the assay was immunoSEQ multiplex PCR. The sample contains about 84,000 clones, roughly 80% of which appear only once. The specimen sequenced was peripheral blood. All receptors come from a woman of 80 years or more with acute or convalescent COVID-19.

The rearrangement joins TRBV5-6 to TRBJ1-5; D gene ambiguous. CDR1 and CDR2 from the germline V gene are SGHDT and YYEEEE. Trimming removed 0 bases at V and 5 bases at J, with 15 bases between. The CDR3 sequence is 16 residues long. The CDR3 bases are TGTGCCAGCAGCTTGGCCATAGCAGCCTACGATCAGCCCCAGCATTTT. Protein product: CASSLAIAAYDQPQHF.

As DNA, the CDR3 is TGTGCCAGCAGTTCCCACCCCGGGACAGGGTATGGCTACACCTTC. The encoded protein is CASSSHPGTGYGYTF. The chain has TRBV28 and TRBJ1-2; the match to TRBD1 covers 9 bases. From germline, CDR1 is MDHEN and CDR2 SYDVKM. CDR3 length: 15 residues. Germline trimming cut 4 bases from V and 5 bases from J; bases unmatched to any gene: 8.

The rearrangement joins TRBV19 to TRBJ1-2, with 7 bases identical to TRBD1. CDR3 size: 13 residues. Germline CDR1 LNHDA, CDR2 SQIVND (reference sequence). V trimming: 8 bases; J trimming: 5 bases; junction bases outside the gene matches: 8. The CDR3 DNA reads as TGTGCCAGTTGGAGGGACAGAGTGTATGGCTACACCTTC. Translated: CASWRDRVYGYTF.

This rearrangement joins TRBV7-7 to TRBJ2-7, with 10 bases aligning to TRBD1. This CDR3 has 17 residues. CDR1 and CDR2 from the germline V gene are SSHAT and FNYEAQ (reference sequence). CDR3 loop: CASDFRRDRGESYEQYF. The CDR3 bases are TGTGCTAGCGATTTTCGGAGGGACAGGGGTGAATCCTACGAGCAGTACTTC.

The V gene is TRBV18, the J gene TRBJ1-3; D uncertain. Trimming pared 0 bases from V and 3 bases from J, leaving 9 bases between. This CDR3 contains 15 residues. Germline V gene lookup returns CDR1 KGHSH and CDR2 LQKENI. This chain's CDR3 is CASSPPSQVGNTIYF. The CDR3 nucleotides read TGTGCCAGCTCACCACCGAGTCAGGTTGGAAACACCATATATTTT. The variable domain in full, completed from reference TRBV18 and TRBJ1-3, reads NAGVMQNPRHLVRRRGQEARLRCSPMKGHSHVYWYRQLPEEGLKFMVYLQKENIIDESGMPKERFSAEFPKEGPSILRIQQVVRGDSAAYFCASSPPSQVGNTIYFGEGSWLTVV.

The rearrangement links TRBV5-8 to TRBJ1-1; 9 positions match TRBD1. The junction had 3 bases not matched to a gene; V was cut back by 4 bases and J by 5 bases. The CDR3 spans 13 residues. CDR1 SGHTS and CDR2 YDEGEE come from the germline V gene. The CDR3 DNA sequence: TGTGCCAGCAGCAAAGGACAGGGGACTGAAGCTTTCTTT. Residues: CASSKGQGTEAFF. The full variable domain, in which reference TRBV5-8 and TRBJ1-1 provide the parts outside the CDR3, is EAGVTQSPTHLIKTRGQQATLRCSPISGHTSVYWYQQALGLGLQFLLWYDEGEERNRGNFPPRFSGRQFPNYSSELNVNALELEDSALYLCASSKGQGTEAFFGQGTRLTVV.

The V and J genes are TRBV5-1 and TRBJ2-5; 10 bases map to TRBD2. This CDR3 has 13 residues. V shed 6 bases, J shed 4 bases, and the junction held 3 bases outside the gene matches. Germline assignment: CDR1 SGHRS and CDR2 YFSETQ. CDR3 coding DNA: TGCGCCAGCACCACTAGCGGGGTAGAGACCCAGTACTTC. Its protein product is CASTTSGVETQYF.

V and J are TRBV6-4 and TRBJ2-1; TRBD2 is a possible D gene (5 bases). Trimming stripped 6 bases from V and 4 bases from J, with 19 bases between. Germline V lookup: CDR1 MRHNA, CDR2 SNTAGT. This CDR3 contains 16 residues. CDR3 coding DNA: TGTGCCAGCAGGACGAAGAGAGGGCAGGTTTACAATGAGCAGTTCTTC. This translates into CASRTKRGQVYNEQFF.

This clone was seen a single time. The V call is TRBV5-1, the J call TRBJ2-1; D ambiguous. From germline, CDR1 is SGHRS and CDR2 YFSETQ. This CDR3 has 16 amino acids. The V end lost 0 bases, the J end lost 0 bases, and 10 bases lay between the germline ends. The CDR3 nucleotides read TGCGCCAGCAGCTTGGCTAACTCCTTCTCCTACAATGAGCAGTTCTTC. The encoded protein is CASSLANSFSYNEQFF.

The chain employs TRBV2 and TRBJ2-5; 8 bases fit TRBD2. V lost 0 bases, J lost 3 bases, and 3 bases stayed unmatched. Germline V gene lookup returns CDR1 SNHLY and CDR2 FYNNEI. This CDR3 spans 15 amino acids. The CDR3 spells CASSEAGTREETQYF. DNA of the CDR3: TGTGCCAGCAGTGAAGCCGGGACTAGGGAAGAGACCCAGTACTTC.

The chain combines TRBV5-1 with TRBJ2-4; a possible D gene is TRBD2 (5 bases). This CDR3 comprises 12 residues. The ends were cut back, 2 bases at V and 8 bases at J, with 8 bases in the middle. CDR1 is SGHRS and CDR2 is YFSETQ in the germline V gene. This chain's CDR3 is CASSFPGDIQYF. The CDR3 DNA reads TGCGCCAGCAGCTTCCCCGGGGACATTCAGTACTTC.

The chain couples TRBV18 to TRBJ2-1, with D possibly TRBD2 on 5 matching bases. This CDR3 has 13 residues. The germline CDR1 and CDR2 sequences are KGHSH and LQKENI. Deletions cut 3 bases from V and 10 bases from J, with 13 bases between. CDR3 protein: CASSPALAGEQFF. CDR3 nucleotide sequence: TGTGCCAGCTCACCGGCTCTAGCTGGCGAGCAGTTCTTC. Complete variable domain (other parts from reference TRBV18 and TRBJ2-1): NAGVMQNPRHLVRRRGQEARLRCSPMKGHSHVYWYRQLPEEGLKFMVYLQKENIIDESGMPKERFSAEFPKEGPSILRIQQVVRGDSAAYFCASSPALAGEQFFGPGTRLTVL.

The CDR3 DNA sequence: TGCGCCAGCAGCCAAGAGGGGGCAAGCACAGATACGCAGTATTTT. Encoded protein: CASSQEGASTDTQYF. V and J are TRBV4-3 and TRBJ2-3; weak D call: TRBD1 (6 bases). CDR1 is LGHNA and CDR2 is YSLEER in the germline V gene. The CDR3 covers 15 residues. V dropped 0 bases and J dropped 0 bases, with 7 bases sitting between them.

V is TRBV6-5 and J is TRBJ1-2, with D possibly matching TRBD1 (5 bases). The V gene's germline CDR1 is MNHEY and CDR2 SVGAGI. V was shortened by 0 bases and J by 0 bases, with 8 bases between the two germline ends. The CDR3 extends over 15 amino acids. CDR3 bases: TGTGCCAGCAGTTACTCGGGGGGTGCTAACTATGGCTACACCTTC. It is translated as CASSYSGGANYGYTF.

By share of the sample, this clone is medium-sized. The V and J genes are TRBV7-6 and TRBJ1-1, with D hard to call. The V end was cut by 1 base, the J end by 2 bases, with 11 bases between. The CDR3 extends over 15 amino acids. Germline V lookup: CDR1 SGHVS, CDR2 FNYEAQ. CDR3 amino acids: CASSLGQDFNTEAFF. In nucleotides, the CDR3 is TGTGCCAGCAGCTTAGGCCAGGATTTTAACACTGAAGCTTTCTTT.

The V and J genes are TRBV4-3 and TRBJ2-1, with 9 nucleotides matching TRBD1. The V gene's germline CDR1 is LGHNA and CDR2 YSLEER. CDR3 length equals 13 residues. After removal of 4 bases from V and 6 bases from J, the junction contained 1 base not matched to a gene. CDR3 nucleotides: TGCGCCAGCAGCCCGACAGGGGGCAATGAGCAGTTCTTC. This encodes CASSPTGGNEQFF.

V usage is TRBV21-1 and J usage is TRBJ2-4; TRBD2 was called by the table and not checked on the DNA. TRBV21-1 is tagged as a pseudogene. This CDR3 region has 15 residues. CDR3 DNA sequence: TGTGCCAGCGACGAGGGAAGACGAGCCAAAAACATTCAGTACTTC. Its translation: CASDEGRRAKNIQYF.

The chain is built from TRBV3-1 (or the pseudogene TRBV3-2) and TRBJ2-5; no reliable D call. Trimming left V 0 bases short and J 2 bases short, with 7 bases between. CDR1 and CDR2 (germline): LGHDT, YNNKEL (reference sequence). The CDR3 consists of 14 residues. CDR3 in amino acids: CASSQESRQETQYF. The CDR3 DNA reads as TGTGCCAGCAGCCAAGAAAGCCGGCAAGAGACCCAGTACTTC.

The chain carries TRBV9 and TRBJ2-1; D possibly corresponds to TRBD1 (5 bases). Germline V lookup: CDR1 SGDLS, CDR2 YYNGEE. V was shortened by 0 bases and J by 1 base, with 8 bases between the two germline ends. The CDR3 runs 15 residues. The CDR3 is CASSVGQGSYNEQFF. The CDR3 DNA sequence: TGTGCCAGCAGCGTAGGCCAGGGTTCCTACAATGAGCAGTTCTTC.

V is TRBV21-1 and J is TRBJ2-1; the table calls TRBD2, which could not be checked here. TRBV21-1 is tagged as a pseudogene. The CDR3 sequence is 21 residues long. CDR3 sequence: CASSKPKGTLTSGASYNEQFF. DNA of the CDR3: TGTGCCAGCAGCAAACCCAAGGGGACCCTGACTAGCGGGGCCTCCTACAATGAGCAGTTCTTC.

J is TRBJ1-5 and V is TRBV19; D perhaps matches TRBD1 (5 bases). The CDR3 extends over 14 amino acids. Trimming removed 6 bases at V and 7 bases at J, with 16 bases between. Per germline, CDR1 LNHDA and CDR2 SQIVND (reference sequence). The CDR3 nucleotides are TGTGCCAGTAGCCCCGCGGGGGGTGGGCAGCCCCAGCATTTT. Its translation is CASSPAGGGQPQHF. The complete variable domain, with remaining parts taken from reference TRBV19 and TRBJ1-5, reads DGGITQSPKYLFRKEGQNVTLSCEQNLNHDAMYWYRQDPGQGLRLIYYSQIVNDFQKGDIAEGYSVSREKKESFPLTVTSAQKNPTAFYLCASSPAGGGQPQHFGDGTRLSIL.

This clone was observed a handful of times. J is TRBJ2-2 and V is TRBV9; possibly TRBD1 for D (5 bases). CDR3 size: 14 residues. In germline, CDR1 is SGDLS, CDR2 YYNGEE. Deletions cut 4 bases from V and 2 bases from J, with 9 bases between. CDR3 nucleotides: TGTGCCAGCAGCTTTACAGGAAACACCGGGGAGCTGTTTTTT. Translated, it gives CASSFTGNTGELFF.

This chain connects TRBV11-3 to TRBJ2-2; TRBD2 might be the D (5 bases). The CDR3 contains 16 residues. The germline CDR1 and CDR2 sequences are SGHNT and YENEEA. With 4 bases removed from V and 4 bases from J, the gap between germline ends came to 16 bases. CDR3 loop: CASSWAGRTPTGELFF. In DNA form, the CDR3 reads TGTGCCAGCAGCTGGGCGGGCAGGACGCCCACCGGGGAGCTGTTTTTT.

The chain carries TRBV7-9 and TRBJ2-7; perhaps TRBD1 as D (6 bases). There are 13 residues in the CDR3. With 0 bases removed from V and 5 bases from J, the gap between germline ends came to 8 bases. The germline V gene encodes CDR1 SEHNR and CDR2 FQNEAQ (reference sequence). The DNA for the CDR3 is TGTGCCAGCAGCTTAGCCCAGGGGCACGAGCAGTACTTC. This codes for CASSLAQGHEQYF.

The chain carries TRBV5-1 and TRBJ1-4, with D possibly matching TRBD1 (6 bases). V lost 0 bases and J lost 5, with 11 bases in between. The germline CDR1 and CDR2 sequences are SGHRS and YFSETQ. The CDR3 runs 15 residues. The CDR3 region has the DNA TGCGCCAGCAGCTTGGTCGGGGGGGGCAATGAAAAACTGTTTTTT. Amino acid sequence: CASSLVGGGNEKLFF.

V and J are TRBV6-5 and TRBJ2-4; D may be TRBD1 (5 bases). The germline V gene encodes CDR1 MNHEY and CDR2 SVGAGI. The CDR3 runs 12 residues. CDR3: CGRRQGKNIQYF. In nucleotides, the CDR3 is TGTGGGCGAAGGCAGGGAAAAAACATTCAGTACTTC.